The TCR beta chain described here comes from a study of cytomegalovirus exposure and HLA in healthy donors. PCR primers comprised 60 Vbeta and 13 Jbeta primers. Generated by immunoSEQ multiplex PCR, the TCRdb table keeps only in-frame clones and is missing some. Counted here are some 100,000 clones, about 80% occurring once; the ten biggest clones make up about 8%. The CDR3 sequence is 16 residues long. Each of the donors was a healthy bone marrow donor. Input material: PBMCs. The receptor's source is a woman aged 45-65 years in good health and CMV-seropositive. The chain joins TRBV21-1 to TRBJ1-5. TRBV21-1 constitutes a pseudogene. The CDR3 bases are TGTGCCAGCAGCAAAGCGCTTTCGGGGGGCGATCAGCCCCAGCATTTT. Encoded protein: CASSKALSGGDQPQHF.